This TCR beta chain was documented in a study of blood T cell repertoires in COVID-19. Study-level information: Sites in the United States, Italy and Spain provided acute and convalescent COVID-19 samples. PBMCs, B-cell-depleted T cells, or T cells were the source of the cDNA or gDNA that made up the material.

V was clipped by 2 bases and J by 3 bases; unmatched bases: 11. The germline gives CDR1 MNHEY, CDR2 SVGEGT. This CDR3 has 17 amino acids. Authors' methods: Reference gene primer amplification gave nucleated cell count estimates. Generated by immunoSEQ multiplex PCR, the TCRdb table keeps only in-frame clones and is missing some. Clonal size and the V and J genes are those of that table, whereas D and trimming came from the DNA. The sample shows over 25,000 clones, around 86% of them seen only once. Material for sequencing was peripheral blood. The chain employs TRBV6-2 or TRBV6-3 and TRBJ1-2; TRBD1 matches at 8 bases. This clonotype was sampled from a man aged 70 or older with acute or convalescent COVID-19. The CDR3 bases are TGTGCCAGCAGTTACCCCCGTCTCAGGGGGCGCGACTATGGCTACACCTTC. Residues: CASSYPRLRGRDYGYTF.